This is a list of T cell receptor beta chains from one sample in a study of OX40 agonist ivuxolimab in advanced cancers. The method was immunoSEQ multiplex PCR; TCRdb's version includes in-frame clones alone and lacks a portion of them. The table shows around 140,000 clones, with 90% occurring only once. This material consisted of CD4+ or CD8+ T cells sorted from blood, taken in a trial of the OX40 agonist ivuxolimab. The receptors were sampled from an adult with an advanced solid tumor such as melanoma, head and neck, liver or kidney cancer. CDR3s include the opening cysteine and the closing phenylalanine or tryptophan. D genes are given only for firm matches. Clone size is not always given. Where it is, it says once, few, many or a class for expanded clones.

>.|TRBV20-1|.|TRBJ1-2
CSATTEYGYTF
TGCAGTGCTACCACAGAGTATGGCTACACCTTC
>.|TRBV25-1|.|TRBJ2-1
CASSRQGEAFF
TGTGCCAGCAGTCGGCAGGGGGAGGCGTTCTTC
>few|TRBV18|.|TRBJ1-5
CASSLDPGANQPQHF
TGTGCCAGCTCCCTCGACCCGGGGGCAAATCAGCCCCAGCATTTT
>.|TRBV6-1|.|TRBJ1-2
CASSVSFPNYGYTF
TGTGCCAGCAGTGTTAGTTTCCCGAACTATGGCTACACCTTC
>.|TRBV19|.|TRBJ2-1
CASSIGQPNEQFF
TGTGCCAGTAGTATCGGACAGCCTAATGAGCAGTTCTTC
>.|TRBV6-1|.|TRBJ2-1
CASSDSKYGNEQFF
TGTGCCAGCAGTGATAGTAAGTATGGCAATGAGCAGTTCTTC
>.|TRBV27|.|TRBJ1-1
CASSLRRGSTEAFF
TGTGCCAGCAGTTTACGGAGAGGAAGCACTGAAGCTTTCTTT
>.|TRBV28|TRBD1|TRBJ2-7
CASRQGGQGIVAYEQYF
TGTGCCAGCAGACAAGGGGGACAGGGTATAGTCGCCTACGAGCAGTACTTC
>.|TRBV10-3|.|TRBJ1-5
CAISESSHGPGVEPQHF
TGTGCCATCAGTGAGTCCAGTCACGGGCCTGGGGTTGAGCCCCAGCATTTT
>.|TRBV9|.|TRBJ1-3
CASSGSTGSSGNTIYF
TGTGCCAGCAGCGGAAGTACGGGAAGCTCTGGAAACACCATATATTTT
>.|TRBV15|.|TRBJ1-1
CATSRERQVEAFF
TGTGCCACCAGCAGAGAAAGACAGGTTGAAGCTTTCTTT
>.|TRBV5-1|.|TRBJ2-5
CASRVVETQYF
TGCGCCAGCAGAGTGGTAGAGACCCAGTACTTC
>.|TRBV12-5|.|TRBJ1-4
CASGLSANEKLFF
TGTGCTAGTGGTTTGTCAGCTAATGAAAAACTGTTTTTT
>.|TRBV5-6|TRBD1|TRBJ2-7
CASSLGGAQGAYEQYF
TGTGCCAGCAGCTTGGGGGGGGCACAGGGGGCCTACGAGCAGTACTTC
>.|TRBV4-3|.|TRBJ1-2
CASSQELGVNYGYTF
TGCGCCAGCAGCCAAGAACTTGGGGTAAACTATGGCTACACCTTC
>.|TRBV7-2|TRBD2|TRBJ2-1
CASSPGTSGRTRNEQFF
TGTGCCAGCAGCCCGGGGACTAGCGGGAGGACCCGCAATGAGCAGTTCTTC
>.|TRBV27|.|TRBJ1-2
CASSQGRANYGYTF
TGTGCCAGCAGTCAAGGACGGGCTAACTATGGCTACACCTTC
>.|TRBV6-6|TRBD2|TRBJ2-1
CASRSGLAGDNEQFF
TGTGCCAGCAGGAGCGGACTAGCGGGCGACAATGAGCAGTTCTTC
>.|TRBV12-5|.|TRBJ1-2
CASGLGQGMYGYTF
TGTGCTAGTGGTTTGGGGCAGGGTATGTATGGCTACACCTTC
>.|TRBV6-5|.|TRBJ1-2
CASSSQHGSYGYTF
TGTGCCAGCAGTTCGCAACACGGGAGCTATGGCTACACCTTC
>.|TRBV6-5|.|TRBJ2-7
CASSYSGGFTYEQYF
TGTGCCAGCAGTTACAGTGGGGGGTTTACCTACGAGCAGTACTTC
>.|TRBV19|.|TRBJ2-1
CASSLTGMAYNEQFF
TGTGCCAGTAGCTTAACAGGGATGGCCTACAATGAGCAGTTCTTC
>.|TRBV7-2|TRBD2|TRBJ2-5
CASSLVSKRGLAGGTQYF
TGTGCCAGCAGCTTAGTCAGCAAAAGGGGACTAGCGGGAGGGACCCAGTACTTC
>.|TRBV28|.|TRBJ2-1
CAWGGQVYNEQFF
TGTGCCTGGGGGGGACAGGTATACAATGAGCAGTTCTTC
>few|TRBV2|.|TRBJ1-1
CASTLQGNTEAFF
TGTGCCAGCACGCTACAGGGGAACACTGAAGCTTTCTTT
>once|TRBV7-2|TRBD1|TRBJ1-2
CASSFRGTENYGYTF
TGTGCCAGCAGCTTTCGCGGGACAGAAAACTATGGCTACACCTTC
>.|TRBV5-1|.|TRBJ2-1
CASSLTSANEQFF
TGCGCCAGCAGCCTCACCTCCGCCAATGAGCAGTTCTTC
>.|TRBV18|.|TRBJ1-1
CASSLDRSNTEAFF
TGTGCCAGCTCCCTTGACAGATCGAACACTGAAGCTTTCTTT
>.|TRBV28|.|TRBJ2-1
CASKVGVSYNEQFF
TGTGCCAGCAAGGTCGGGGTCTCCTACAATGAGCAGTTCTTC
>.|TRBV27|TRBD1|TRBJ1-4
CASSSWGQPAVGEKLFF
TGTGCCAGCAGTTCGTGGGGACAGCCAGCGGTTGGTGAAAAACTGTTTTTT
>.|TRBV5-6|.|TRBJ1-4
CASSPRPNEKLFF
TGTGCCAGCAGCCCCCGGCCCAATGAAAAACTGTTTTTT
>.|TRBV28|.|TRBJ2-1
CASTRQVSSYNEQFF
TGTGCCAGCACCCGACAGGTGAGCTCCTACAATGAGCAGTTCTTC
>.|TRBV2|TRBD2|TRBJ2-1
CASRPTSGSYNEQFF
TGTGCCAGCAGACCCACTAGCGGGAGTTACAATGAGCAGTTCTTC
>.|TRBV7-2|TRBD2|TRBJ2-7
CASSLVSAGGTYEQYF
TGTGCCAGCAGCTTAGTGTCAGCGGGAGGGACCTACGAGCAGTACTTC
>.|TRBV4-1|TRBD2|TRBJ2-7
CASSQGLAGAVSYEQYF
TGCGCCAGCAGCCAGGGACTAGCGGGAGCGGTTAGTTACGAGCAGTACTTC
>.|TRBV7-9|TRBD1|TRBJ1-1
CASTLRDRDLNTEAFF
TGTGCCAGCACTCTCCGGGACAGGGATTTAAACACTGAAGCTTTCTTT
>.|TRBV27|.|TRBJ1-5
CASSLEGGPQPQHF
TGTGCCAGCAGTTTAGAAGGTGGCCCCCAGCCCCAGCATTTT